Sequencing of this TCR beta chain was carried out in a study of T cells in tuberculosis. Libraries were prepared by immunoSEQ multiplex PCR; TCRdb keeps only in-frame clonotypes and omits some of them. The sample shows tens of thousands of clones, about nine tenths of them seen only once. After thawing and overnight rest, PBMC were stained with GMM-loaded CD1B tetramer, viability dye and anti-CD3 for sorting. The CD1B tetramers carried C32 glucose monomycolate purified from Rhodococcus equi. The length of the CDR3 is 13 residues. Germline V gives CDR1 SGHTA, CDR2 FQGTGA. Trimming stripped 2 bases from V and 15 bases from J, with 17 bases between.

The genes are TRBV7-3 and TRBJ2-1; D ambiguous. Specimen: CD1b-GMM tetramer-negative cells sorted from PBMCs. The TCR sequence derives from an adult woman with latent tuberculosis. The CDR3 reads CASSLGGGKEPFF. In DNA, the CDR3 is TGTGCCAGCAGCTTAGGCGGCGGTAAGGAACCGTTCTTC. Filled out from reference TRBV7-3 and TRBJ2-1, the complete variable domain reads GAGVSQTPSNKVTEKGKYVELRCDPISGHTALYWYRQSLGQGPEFLIYFQGTGAADDSGLPNDRFFAVRPEGSVSTLKIQRTERGDSAVYLCASSLGGGKEPFFGPGTRLTVL.